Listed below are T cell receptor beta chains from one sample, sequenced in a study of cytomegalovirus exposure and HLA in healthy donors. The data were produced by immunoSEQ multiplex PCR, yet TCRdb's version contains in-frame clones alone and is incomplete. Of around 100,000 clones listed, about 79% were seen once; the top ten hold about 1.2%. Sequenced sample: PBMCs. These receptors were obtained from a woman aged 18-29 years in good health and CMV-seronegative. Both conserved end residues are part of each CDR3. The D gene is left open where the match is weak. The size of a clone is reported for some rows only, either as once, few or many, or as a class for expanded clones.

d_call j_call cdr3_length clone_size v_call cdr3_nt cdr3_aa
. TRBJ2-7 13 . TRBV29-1 TGCAGCGTTGAACTAGCGTCTATCCACGAGCAGTACTTC CSVELASIHEQYF
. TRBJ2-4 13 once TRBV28 TGTGCCAGCAATGAAGTCAGGGAAAACATTCAGTACTTC CASNEVRENIQYF
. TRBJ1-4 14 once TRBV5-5 TGTGCCAGCAGGGGGGGGCAGGGAGACGAAAAACTGTTTTTT CASRGGQGDEKLFF
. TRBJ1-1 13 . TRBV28 TGTGCCAGCACCCAACAGGGTAGCACTGAAGCTTTCTTT CASTQQGSTEAFF
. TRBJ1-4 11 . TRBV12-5 TGTGCTAGTGGTTTGAAGCTGGAACTGTTTTTT CASGLKLELFF
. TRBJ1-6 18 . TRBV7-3 TGTGCCAGCAGTTCAGGAGGGAGAGGAGGGTCCTATAATTCACCCCTCCACTTT CASSSGGRGGSYNSPLHF
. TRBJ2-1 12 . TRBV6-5 TGTGCCAGCAGTTACTCGACAGGCGAGCAGTTCTTC CASSYSTGEQFF
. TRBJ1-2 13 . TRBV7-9 TGTGCCAGCAGCTTAGGACAGCTCTATGGCTACACCTTC CASSLGQLYGYTF
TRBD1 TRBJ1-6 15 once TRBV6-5 TGTGCCAGCAGTACAGAACAGGGGCCTAATTCACCCCTCCACTTT CASSTEQGPNSPLHF
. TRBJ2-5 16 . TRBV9 TGTGCCAGCAGCTCCCAAACGGGAGCCCTCCAAGAGACCCAGTACTTC CASSSQTGALQETQYF
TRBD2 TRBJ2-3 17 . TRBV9 TGTGCCAGCAGCAAAGGACTAGCGGGGAGACGCACAGATACGCAGTATTTT CASSKGLAGRRTDTQYF
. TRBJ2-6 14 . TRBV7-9 TGTGCCAGCAGCTTCGGCTCTGGGGCCAACGTCCTGACTTTC CASSFGSGANVLTF
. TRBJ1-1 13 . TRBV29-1 TGCAGCGTTGAACAGGGCAAGAACACTGAAGCTTTCTTT CSVEQGKNTEAFF
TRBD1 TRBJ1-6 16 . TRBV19 TGTGCCAGTAGTATTCGGGACAGCGGCTATAATTCACCCCTCCACTTT CASSIRDSGYNSPLHF
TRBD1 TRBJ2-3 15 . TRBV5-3 TGTGCCAGAAGCTTGAACAGGGGGCGCAGGGATACGCAGTATTTT CARSLNRGRRDTQYF
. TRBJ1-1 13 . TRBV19 TGTGCCAGTAGTATCCGACACCTGTTGGAAGCTTTCTTT CASSIRHLLEAFF
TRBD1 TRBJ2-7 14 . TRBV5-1 TGCGCCAGCAGCAGCCGGGACAGGACCTACGAGCAGTACTTC CASSSRDRTYEQYF
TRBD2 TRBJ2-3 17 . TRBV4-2 TGTGCCAGCAGCCAGGCAACTAGCGGGAGGGCGAGAGATACGCAGTATTTT CASSQATSGRARDTQYF
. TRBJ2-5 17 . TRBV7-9 TGTGCCAGCAGCTTAGGAGGAGGCACAGCGGAAGTTGAGACCCAGTACTTC CASSLGGGTAEVETQYF
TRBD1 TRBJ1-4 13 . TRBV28 TGTGCCAGCAGGGGACAGGATTACGAAAAACTGTTTTTT CASRGQDYEKLFF
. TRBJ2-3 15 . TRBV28 TGTGCCAGCAGTCTCCGTAGACAGGTTGGGGTCAATCAGTATTTT CASSLRRQVGVNQYF
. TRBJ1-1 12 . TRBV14 TGTGCCAGCAGCCTCCTTAACACTGAAGCTTTCTTT CASSLLNTEAFF
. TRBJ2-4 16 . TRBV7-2 TGTGCCAGCAGCCTTCCACAACTAGACCCCAAAAACATTCAGTACTTC CASSLPQLDPKNIQYF